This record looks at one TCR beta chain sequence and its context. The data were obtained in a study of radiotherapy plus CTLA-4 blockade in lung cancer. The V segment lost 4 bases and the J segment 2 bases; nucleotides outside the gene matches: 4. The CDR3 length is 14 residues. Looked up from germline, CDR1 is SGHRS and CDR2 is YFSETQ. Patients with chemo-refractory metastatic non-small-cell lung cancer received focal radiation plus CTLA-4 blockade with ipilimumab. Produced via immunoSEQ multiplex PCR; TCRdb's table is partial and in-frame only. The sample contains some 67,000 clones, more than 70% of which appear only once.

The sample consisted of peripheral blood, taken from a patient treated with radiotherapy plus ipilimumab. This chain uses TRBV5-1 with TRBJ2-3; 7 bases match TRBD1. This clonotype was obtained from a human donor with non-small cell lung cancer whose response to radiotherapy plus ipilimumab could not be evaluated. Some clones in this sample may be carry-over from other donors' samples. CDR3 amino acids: CASSRDRATDTQYF. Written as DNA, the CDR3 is TGCGCCAGCAGCCGTGACAGGGCCACAGATACGCAGTATTTT.